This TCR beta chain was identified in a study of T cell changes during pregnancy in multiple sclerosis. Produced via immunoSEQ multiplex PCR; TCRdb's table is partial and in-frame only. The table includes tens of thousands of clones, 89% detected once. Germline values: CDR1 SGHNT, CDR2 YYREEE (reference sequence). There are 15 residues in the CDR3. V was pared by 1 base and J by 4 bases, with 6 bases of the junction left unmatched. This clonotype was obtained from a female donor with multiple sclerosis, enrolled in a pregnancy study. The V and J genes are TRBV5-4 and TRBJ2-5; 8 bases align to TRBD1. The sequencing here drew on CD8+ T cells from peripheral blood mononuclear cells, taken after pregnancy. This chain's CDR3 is CASSLSGGSGETQYF. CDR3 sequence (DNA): TGTGCCAGCAGCTTGTCAGGGGGCTCCGGAGAGACCCAGTACTTC.